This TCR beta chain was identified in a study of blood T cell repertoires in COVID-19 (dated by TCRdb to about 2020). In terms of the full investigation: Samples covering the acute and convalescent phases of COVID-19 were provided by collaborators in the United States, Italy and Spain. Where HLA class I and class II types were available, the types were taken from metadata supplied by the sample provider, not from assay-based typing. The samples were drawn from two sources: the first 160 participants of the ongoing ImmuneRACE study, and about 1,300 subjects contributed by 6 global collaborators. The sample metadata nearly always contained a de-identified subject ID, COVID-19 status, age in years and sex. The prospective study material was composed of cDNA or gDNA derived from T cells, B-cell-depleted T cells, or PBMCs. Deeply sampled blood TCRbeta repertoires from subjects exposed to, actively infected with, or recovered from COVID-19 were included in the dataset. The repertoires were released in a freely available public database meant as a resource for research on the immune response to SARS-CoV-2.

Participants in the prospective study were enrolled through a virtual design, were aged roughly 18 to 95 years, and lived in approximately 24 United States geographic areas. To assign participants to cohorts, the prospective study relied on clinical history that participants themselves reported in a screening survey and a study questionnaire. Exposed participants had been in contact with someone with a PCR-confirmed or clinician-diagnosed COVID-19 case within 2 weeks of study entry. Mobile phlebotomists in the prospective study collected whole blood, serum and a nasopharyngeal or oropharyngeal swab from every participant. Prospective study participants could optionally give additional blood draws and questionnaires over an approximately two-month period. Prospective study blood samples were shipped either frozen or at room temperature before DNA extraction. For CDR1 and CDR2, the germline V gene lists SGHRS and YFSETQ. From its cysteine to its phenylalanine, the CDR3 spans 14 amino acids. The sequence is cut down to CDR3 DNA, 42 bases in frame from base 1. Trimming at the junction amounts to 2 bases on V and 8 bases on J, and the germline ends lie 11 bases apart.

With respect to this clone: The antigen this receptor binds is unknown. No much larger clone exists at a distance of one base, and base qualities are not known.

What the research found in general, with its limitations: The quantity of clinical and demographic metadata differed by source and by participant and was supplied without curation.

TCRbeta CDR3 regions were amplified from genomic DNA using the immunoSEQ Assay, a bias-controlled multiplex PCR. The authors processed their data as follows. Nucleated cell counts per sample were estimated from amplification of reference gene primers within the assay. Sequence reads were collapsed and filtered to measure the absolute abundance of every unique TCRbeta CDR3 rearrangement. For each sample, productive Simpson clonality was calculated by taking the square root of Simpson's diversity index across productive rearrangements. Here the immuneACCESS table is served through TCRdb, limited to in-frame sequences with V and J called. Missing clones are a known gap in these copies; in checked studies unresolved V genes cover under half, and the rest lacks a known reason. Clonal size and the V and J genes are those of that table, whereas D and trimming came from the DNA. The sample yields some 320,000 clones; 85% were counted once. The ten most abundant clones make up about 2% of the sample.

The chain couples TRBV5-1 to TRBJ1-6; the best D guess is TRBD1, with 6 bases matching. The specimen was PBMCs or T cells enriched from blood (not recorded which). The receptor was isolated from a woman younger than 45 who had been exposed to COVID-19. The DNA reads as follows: TGCGCCAGCAGCTTAGGACAGTCGGATTCACCCCTCCACTTT. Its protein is CASSLGQSDSPLHF.